This T cell receptor (beta chain) stems from a study of blood T cell repertoires in COVID-19. About the study: Material from acute and convalescent COVID-19 was sourced from the United States, Italy and Spain. Sample material is recorded as cDNA or gDNA derived from T cells, B-cell-depleted T cells, or PBMCs.

A remark on this clone: This same CDR3 is encoded by further DNA sequences in the sample.

Original data processing: Estimates of nucleated cell counts were drawn from the amplification of reference gene primers. The method was immunoSEQ multiplex PCR; TCRdb's version includes in-frame clones alone and lacks a portion of them. V, J and clone size were drawn from that table, and D and trimming were deduced from the DNA. The data show around 250,000 clones, roughly 84% seen once. The CDR3 has 13 amino acids. V was shortened by 4 bases and J by 6 bases, with 10 bases between the two germline ends. Germline loops: CDR1 SGHTA, CDR2 FQGNSA. The sequence came from a woman between 40 and 55 years old who had recovered from COVID-19. Sequencing used peripheral blood. The genes are TRBV7-2 and TRBJ1-5; tentative D call: TRBD1 (6 bases). CDR3 sequence: CASSSQGSQPQHF. The CDR3 region has the DNA TGTGCCAGCAGCTCACAGGGATCTCAGCCCCAGCATTTT.